This record looks at one T cell receptor beta chain sequence and its context. Its antigen is undetermined. TCRdb's copy holds only in-frame clones and misses some; the assay was immunoSEQ multiplex PCR. The repertoire consists of about 95,000 clones, with 85% occurring once and the leading ten covering 20%. This entry comes from a study of cytomegalovirus exposure and HLA in healthy donors. At the level of the study: The 95 to 150 validation repertoires used a platform that matched the one used for the roughly 650 first-cohort repertoires, as a later analysis reported. General observations from the study: In vitro assays verified that three CMV-associated chains recognized CMV antigens specifically.

J was trimmed by 0 bases and V by 0 bases; bases with no gene match: 1. Per the germline V gene, CDR1 is SQVTM and CDR2 is ANQGSEA. This CDR3 has 16 residues. The chain recombines TRBV29-1 with TRBJ2-6, with TRBD1 identical over 8 bases. The sample taken for sequencing was PBMCs. The source is a man between 18 and 29 years old in good health and CMV-seropositive. CDR3 sequence: CSVEDRGRSGANVLTF. Here the CDR3 DNA reads TGCAGCGTTGAAGACAGGGGGCGCTCTGGGGCCAACGTCCTGACTTTC.